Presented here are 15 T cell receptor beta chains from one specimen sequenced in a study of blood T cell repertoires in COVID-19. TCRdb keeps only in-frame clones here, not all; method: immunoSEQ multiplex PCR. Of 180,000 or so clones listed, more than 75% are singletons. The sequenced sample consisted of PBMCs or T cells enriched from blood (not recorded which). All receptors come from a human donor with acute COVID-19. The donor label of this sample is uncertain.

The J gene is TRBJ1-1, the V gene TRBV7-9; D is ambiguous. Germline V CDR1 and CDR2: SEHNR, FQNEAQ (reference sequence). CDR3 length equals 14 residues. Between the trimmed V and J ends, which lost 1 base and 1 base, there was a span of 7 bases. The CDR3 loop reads CASSLVIWNTEAFF. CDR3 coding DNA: TGTGCCAGCAGCTTAGTCATTTGGAACACTGAAGCTTTCTTT. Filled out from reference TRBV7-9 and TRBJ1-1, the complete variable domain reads DTGVSQNPRHKITKRGQNVTFRCDPISEHNRLYWYRQTLGQGPEFLTYFQNEAQLEKSRLLSDRFSAERPKGSFSTLEIQRTEQGDSAMYLCASSLVIWNTEAFFGQGTRLTVV.

CDR3: CASQDRGLGNQPQHF. The CDR3, as DNA: TGTGCCAGCCAGGACAGGGGGCTTGGCAATCAGCCCCAGCATTTT. The chain joins TRBV2 to TRBJ1-5, with 11 positions matching TRBD1. With V trimmed by 8 bases and J by 2 bases, 5 bases remained unmatched. Germline V gene sequence: CDR1 SNHLY, CDR2 FYNNEI. The CDR3 extends over 15 amino acids.

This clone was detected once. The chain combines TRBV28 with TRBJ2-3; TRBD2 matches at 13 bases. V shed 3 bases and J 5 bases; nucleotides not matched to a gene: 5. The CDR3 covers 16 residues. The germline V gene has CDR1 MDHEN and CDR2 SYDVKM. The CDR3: CASSFWGLAGIDTQYF. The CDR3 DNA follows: TGTGCCAGCAGTTTTTGGGGACTAGCGGGGATAGATACGCAGTATTTT.

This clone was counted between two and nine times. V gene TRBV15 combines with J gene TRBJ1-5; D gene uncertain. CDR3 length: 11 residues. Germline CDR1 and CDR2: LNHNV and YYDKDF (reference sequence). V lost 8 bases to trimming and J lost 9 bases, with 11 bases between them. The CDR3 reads CATPREGPQHF. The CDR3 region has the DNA TGTGCCACCCCCCGCGAGGGGCCCCAGCATTTT.

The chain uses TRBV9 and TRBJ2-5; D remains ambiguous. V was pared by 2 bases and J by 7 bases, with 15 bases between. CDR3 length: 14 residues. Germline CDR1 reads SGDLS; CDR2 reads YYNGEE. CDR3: CASSVASNAGTQYF. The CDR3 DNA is TGTGCCAGCAGCGTCGCTAGTAACGCCGGGACCCAGTACTTC. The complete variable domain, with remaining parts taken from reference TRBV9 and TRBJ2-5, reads DSGVTQTPKHLITATGQRVTLRCSPRSGDLSVYWYQQSLDQGLQFLIQYYNGEERAKGNILERFSAQQFPDLHSELNLSSLELGDSALYFCASSVASNAGTQYFGPGTRLLVL.

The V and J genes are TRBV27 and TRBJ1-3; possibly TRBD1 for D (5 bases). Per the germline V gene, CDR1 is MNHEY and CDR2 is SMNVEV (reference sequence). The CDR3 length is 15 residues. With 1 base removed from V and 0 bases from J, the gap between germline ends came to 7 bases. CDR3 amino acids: CASSLWGGSGNTIYF. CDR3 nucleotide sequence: TGTGCCAGCAGTTTATGGGGGGGCTCTGGAAACACCATATATTTT.

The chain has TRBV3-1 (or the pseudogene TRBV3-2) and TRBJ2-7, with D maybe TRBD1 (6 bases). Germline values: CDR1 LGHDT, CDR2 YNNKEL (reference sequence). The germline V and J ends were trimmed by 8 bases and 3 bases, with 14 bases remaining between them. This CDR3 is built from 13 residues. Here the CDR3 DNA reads TGTGCCAGCGGCGGGTGGGGGCTCTACGAGCAGTACTTC. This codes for CASGGWGLYEQYF.

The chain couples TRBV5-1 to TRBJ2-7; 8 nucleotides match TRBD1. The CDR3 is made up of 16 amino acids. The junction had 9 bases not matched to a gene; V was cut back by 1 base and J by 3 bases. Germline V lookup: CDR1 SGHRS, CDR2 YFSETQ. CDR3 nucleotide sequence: TGCGCCAGCAGCTTGTTTTTAAGGACAGGGAGCTACGAGCAGTACTTC. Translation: CASSLFLRTGSYEQYF.

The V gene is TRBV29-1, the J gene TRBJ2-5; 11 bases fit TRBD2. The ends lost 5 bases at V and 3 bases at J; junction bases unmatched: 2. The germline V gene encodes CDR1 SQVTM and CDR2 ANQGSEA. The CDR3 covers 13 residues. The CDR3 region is CSVTSGGEETQYF. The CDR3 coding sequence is TGCAGCGTTACTAGCGGGGGTGAAGAGACCCAGTACTTC.

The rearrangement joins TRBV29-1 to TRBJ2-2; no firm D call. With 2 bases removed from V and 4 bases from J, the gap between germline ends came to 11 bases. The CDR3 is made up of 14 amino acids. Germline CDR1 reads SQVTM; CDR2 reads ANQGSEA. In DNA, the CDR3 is TGCAGCGTTGAATCTGCCCCGAGCACCGGGGAGCTGTTTTTT. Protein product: CSVESAPSTGELFF.

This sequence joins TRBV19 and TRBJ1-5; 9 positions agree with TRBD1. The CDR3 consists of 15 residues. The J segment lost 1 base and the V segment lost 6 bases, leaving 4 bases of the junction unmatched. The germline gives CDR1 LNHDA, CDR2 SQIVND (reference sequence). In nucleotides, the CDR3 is TGTGCCAGTAGAGGAGACAGGGGGAGCAATCAGCCCCAGCATTTT. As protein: CASRGDRGSNQPQHF.

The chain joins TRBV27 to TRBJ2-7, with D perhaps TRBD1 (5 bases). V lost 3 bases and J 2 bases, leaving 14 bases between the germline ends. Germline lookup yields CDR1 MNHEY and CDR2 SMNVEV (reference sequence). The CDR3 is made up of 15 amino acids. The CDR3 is CASSFLPMGPYEQYF. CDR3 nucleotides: TGTGCCAGCAGTTTCCTTCCCATGGGGCCCTACGAGCAGTACTTC.

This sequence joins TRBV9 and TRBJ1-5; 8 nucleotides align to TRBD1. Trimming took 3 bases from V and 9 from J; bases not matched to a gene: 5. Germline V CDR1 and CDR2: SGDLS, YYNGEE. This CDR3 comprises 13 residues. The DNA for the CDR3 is TGTGCCAGCAGCGGGACAGGGCAGTGGCCCCAGCATTTT. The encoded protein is CASSGTGQWPQHF.

This CDR3 is CAWSYSGNSPLHF. The DNA for the CDR3 is TGTGCCTGGAGCTACAGCGGGAATTCACCCCTCCACTTT. The J gene is TRBJ1-6, the V gene TRBV30; D gene uncertain. V lost 3 bases and J lost 7, with 10 bases in between. CDR3 length equals 13 residues. Germline CDR1 is GTSNPN and CDR2 is SVGIG (reference sequence).

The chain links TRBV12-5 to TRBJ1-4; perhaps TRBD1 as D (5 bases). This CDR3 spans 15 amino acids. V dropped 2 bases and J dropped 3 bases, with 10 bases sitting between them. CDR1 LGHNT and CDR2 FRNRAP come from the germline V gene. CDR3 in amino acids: CASGLRRGSNEKLFF. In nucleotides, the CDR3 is TGTGCTAGTGGTTTGCGTCGGGGGTCTAATGAAAAACTGTTTTTT. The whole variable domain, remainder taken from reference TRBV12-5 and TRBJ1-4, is DARVTQTPRHKVTEMGQEVTMRCQPILGHNTVFWYRQTMMQGLELLAYFRNRAPLDDSGMPKDRFSAEMPDATLATLKIQPSEPRDSAVYFCASGLRRGSNEKLFFGSGTQLSVL.